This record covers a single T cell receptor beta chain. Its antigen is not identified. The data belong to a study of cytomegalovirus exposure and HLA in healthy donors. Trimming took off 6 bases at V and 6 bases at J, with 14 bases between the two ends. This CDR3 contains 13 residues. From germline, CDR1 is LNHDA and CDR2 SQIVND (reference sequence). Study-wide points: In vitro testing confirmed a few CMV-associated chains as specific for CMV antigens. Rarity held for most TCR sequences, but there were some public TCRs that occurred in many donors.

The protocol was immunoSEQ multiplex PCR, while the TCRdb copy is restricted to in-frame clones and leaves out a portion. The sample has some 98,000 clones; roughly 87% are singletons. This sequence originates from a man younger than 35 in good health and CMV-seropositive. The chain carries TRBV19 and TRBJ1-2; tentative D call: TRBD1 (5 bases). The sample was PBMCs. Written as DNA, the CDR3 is TGTGCCAGTAGAGGGCGGGGCGCGGATGGCTACACCTTC. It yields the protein CASRGRGADGYTF.